This is a list of T cell receptor beta chains from one sample in a study of T cell changes during pregnancy in multiple sclerosis. Only in-frame clones appear in the TCRdb table, and some are missing; sequencing was by immunoSEQ multiplex PCR. The sample holds 25,000 to 40,000 clones, 87% seen once. The sample in question was CD8+ T cells from peripheral blood mononuclear cells, obtained before pregnancy. The source is a female donor with multiple sclerosis, enrolled in a pregnancy study. The CDR3 runs from the conserved cysteine through the conserved F or W. A D gene is named only where the DNA matches it firmly. Clone sizes are given selectively: once, few, many, or a class where the clone is expanded.

>TRBV11-2|NA|NA|TRBJ2-1
TGTGCCAGCAGCCCCGCGCTATACAATGAGCAGTTCTTC
CASSPALYNEQFF
>TRBV15|TRBD2|NA|TRBJ2-2
TGTGCCACCAGCAGACTAGCGGGGGTGACGTACACCGGGGAGCTGTTTTTT
CATSRLAGVTYTGELFF
>TRBV15|TRBD1|NA|TRBJ1-4
TGTGCCACCAGCGGTTGGGACAGCTTCAATGAAAAACTGTTTTTT
CATSGWDSFNEKLFF
>TRBV10-2|NA|NA|TRBJ1-6
TGCGCCAGCAATCCGGGACTCGGTAATTCACCCCTCCACTTT
CASNPGLGNSPLHF
>TRBV25-1|TRBD2|few|TRBJ2-5
TGTGCCAGCAGTGAATGGGTAGCGGGGGGCCAAGAGACCCAGTACTTC
CASSEWVAGGQETQYF
>TRBV27|TRBD2|medium-sized|TRBJ2-7
TGTGCCAGCAGTGCCATAACGGGAGGCCCTCTAATTTTCTACGAGCAGTACTTC
CASSAITGGPLIFYEQYF
>TRBV2|NA|NA|TRBJ1-1
TGTGCCAGCAATGAGGGCGGGTCTGAAGCTTTCTTT
CASNEGGSEAFF
>TRBV5-6|NA|NA|TRBJ2-7
TGTGCCAGCAGCTTGCCAGGGGACTACGAGCAGTACTTC
CASSLPGDYEQYF
>TRBV5-6|TRBD1|NA|TRBJ2-3
TGTGCCAGCAGCCCGAGGACAGGGTTGCCGGATACGCAGTATTTT
CASSPRTGLPDTQYF
>TRBV7-9|NA|NA|TRBJ2-7
TGTGCCAGCAGCTCCGTGGAGGGGGCAAAACATGCCTACGAGCAGTACTTC
CASSSVEGAKHAYEQYF
>TRBV7-2|NA|NA|TRBJ1-2
TGTGCCAGCAGCTTCCAGGGGACGATAAACTATGGCTACACCTTC
CASSFQGTINYGYTF
>TRBV27|NA|NA|TRBJ2-7
TGTGCCAGCAGTCCTCAGCGCGGGGTGAGGACTTCCTACGAGCAGTACTTC
CASSPQRGVRTSYEQYF
>TRBV7-3|TRBD2|NA|TRBJ2-1
TGTGCCAGCAGCTTGAATCTAGCGGGAGCTCGGAATGAGCAGTTCTTC
CASSLNLAGARNEQFF
>TRBV30|TRBD1|NA|TRBJ2-3
TGTGCCTGGAGCGGACTTAGGACAGGGGGCCTTTTCACAGATACGCAGTATTTT
CAWSGLRTGGLFTDTQYF
>TRBV19|NA|NA|TRBJ2-4
TGTGCCAGTAGACAGGGCATTCAGTACTTC
CASRQGIQYF
>TRBV7-2|TRBD2|NA|TRBJ2-7
TGTGCCAGCAGCTTAGGGGTGGGACTAGCGGTAAGGGGCTACGAGCAGTACTTC
CASSLGVGLAVRGYEQYF
>TRBV4-3|TRBD1|NA|TRBJ2-1
TGCGCCAGCAGCCAGGACAGGGGATTGGCAAATGAGCAGTTCTTC
CASSQDRGLANEQFF
>TRBV6-1|TRBD2|NA|TRBJ2-7
TGTGCCAGCAGTGAGGGACTAGCGGGAATTTACGAGCAGTACTTC
CASSEGLAGIYEQYF
>TRBV2|TRBD1|NA|TRBJ1-1
TGTGCCAGCACCACACCGGAGACGGACAGGGGAAATTTT
CASTTPETDRGNF
>TRBV4-3|NA|NA|TRBJ1-2
TGCGCCAGCAGCCAACGGGAGGAGCAGATCACAGTCTATGGCTACACCTTC
CASSQREEQITVYGYTF
>TRBV27|NA|NA|TRBJ2-1
TGTGCCAGCAGTTTAAACAGGGTCAATGAGCAGTTCTTC
CASSLNRVNEQFF
>TRBV5-1|TRBD1|once|TRBJ2-7
TGCGCCAGCAGCCCGACCCGGGACAGCCTCGAGCAGTACTTC
CASSPTRDSLEQYF
>TRBV7-9|NA|once|TRBJ2-3
TGTGCCAGCAGCTTTGGGGGGGGGCCTTCAGATACGCAGTATTTT
CASSFGGGPSDTQYF
>TRBV5-1|TRBD1|NA|TRBJ1-2
TGCGCCAGCAGCGCATGGGACAGGGAAGATGGCTACACCTTC
CASSAWDREDGYTF
>TRBV5-6|TRBD1|NA|TRBJ1-1
TGTGCCAGCAGCTTGAAGACAGGGATGAACACTGAAGCTTTCTTT
CASSLKTGMNTEAFF
>TRBV5-5|TRBD2|once|TRBJ2-3
TGTGCCAGCAGCTTGATGGCGGGAGGGCGGACAGATACGCAGTATTTT
CASSLMAGGRTDTQYF
>TRBV6-1|TRBD2|NA|TRBJ2-5
TGTGCCAGCAACCAACTAGCGGGGGGGCAAGAGACCCAGTACTTC
CASNQLAGGQETQYF
>TRBV11-2|TRBD2|NA|TRBJ2-7
TGTGCCAGCAGTTTTTTAGCGGGAGGCGAGCAGTACTTC
CASSFLAGGEQYF
>TRBV10-1|NA|NA|TRBJ2-1
TGCGCCAGCCCCATGGACTCCAAACCCAATGAGCAGTTCTTC
CASPMDSKPNEQFF
>TRBV7-9|NA|NA|TRBJ1-4
TGTGCCAGCAGCTATGGGACACCCGGGGAGAATGAAAAACTGTTTTTT
CASSYGTPGENEKLFF
>TRBV14|TRBD2|NA|TRBJ2-7
TGTGCCAGCAGCGAACAAGACGGAGCGGGAGATCCTTGGCAGTACTTC
CASSEQDGAGDPWQYF
>TRBV29-1|TRBD1|NA|TRBJ2-1
TGCAGCGTCGGCAGCGGGACAGGGGGCTACAATGAGCAGTTCTTC
CSVGSGTGGYNEQFF
>TRBV11-2|NA|NA|TRBJ1-6
TGTGCCAGCAGCAGCCGCGGGGTGGACTCACCCCTCCACTTT
CASSSRGVDSPLHF
>TRBV2|NA|NA|TRBJ1-2
TGTGCCAGCAGTGTATCGGGACAACTAGGCTACACCTTC
CASSVSGQLGYTF
>TRBV14|NA|NA|TRBJ2-1
TGTGCCAGCAGCCAAACAGCTCACCGTGAGCAGTTCTTC
CASSQTAHREQFF
>TRBV7-9|TRBD1|NA|TRBJ1-3
TGTGCCAGCAGCTTAGCAGGGACAGGGGCTCCTGGAAACACCATATATTTT
CASSLAGTGAPGNTIYF
>TRBV7-7|TRBD2|NA|TRBJ2-5
TGTGCCAGCAGCTTACTAGCGGGGGAAAGGGAGACCCAGTACTTC
CASSLLAGERETQYF
>TRBV5-4|NA|NA|TRBJ2-1
TGTGCCAGCAGCAGAACGGACACAAATGAGCAGTTCTTC
CASSRTDTNEQFF
>TRBV7-9|TRBD1|NA|TRBJ1-4
TGTGCCAGCAGCCCCGGGACAGGGCACGAAAAACTGTTTTTT
CASSPGTGHEKLFF
>TRBV7-9|TRBD1|NA|TRBJ2-7
TGTGCCAGCAGTTATCCGGGACAGGGGGCCTACGAGCAGTACTTC
CASSYPGQGAYEQYF
>TRBV10-3|TRBD2|NA|TRBJ2-7
TGTGCCATCAGTGACGGCGGGGGAACCTACGAGCAGTACTTC
CAISDGGGTYEQYF
>TRBV4-2|NA|NA|TRBJ2-7
TGTGCCAGCAGCCAAGAGGAAAGCGCGACGACCTACGAGCAGTACTTC
CASSQEESATTYEQYF
>TRBV7-9|TRBD1|NA|TRBJ2-3
TGTGCCAGCAGACCCGGACAGGGAACAGATACGCAGTATTTT
CASRPGQGTDTQYF
>TRBV7-3|TRBD1|NA|TRBJ1-1
TGTGCCAGCAGCTTAAATCAGGGGGCCGGCCTGAACACTGAAGCTTTCTTT
CASSLNQGAGLNTEAFF
>TRBV27|NA|NA|TRBJ2-7
TGTGCCAGCAGTTTATTGCTAGGGGGCGAGCAGTACTTC
CASSLLLGGEQYF
>TRBV15|NA|NA|TRBJ2-7
TGTGCCACCAGCAGAGTAGGAAGGGGCGAGCAGTACTTC
CATSRVGRGEQYF
>TRBV7-9|NA|NA|TRBJ2-1
TGTGCCAGCGAGGTGCAAGCCTACAATGAGCAGTTCTTC
CASEVQAYNEQFF
>TRBV7-9|NA|NA|TRBJ2-1
TGTGCCAGCAGCCCACCCGGGAGTAACAACAATGAGCAGTTCTTC
CASSPPGSNNNEQFF
>TRBV18|TRBD1|NA|TRBJ2-7
TGTGCCAGCTCTGGGACAGGGGGCAACGAGCAGTACTTC
CASSGTGGNEQYF
>TRBV7-4|NA|NA|TRBJ1-3
TGTGCCAGCAGCTGTTTACTAGGGGGGGTCGCCTCAAGATCTGGAAACACCATATATTTT
CASSCLLGGVASRSGNTIYF